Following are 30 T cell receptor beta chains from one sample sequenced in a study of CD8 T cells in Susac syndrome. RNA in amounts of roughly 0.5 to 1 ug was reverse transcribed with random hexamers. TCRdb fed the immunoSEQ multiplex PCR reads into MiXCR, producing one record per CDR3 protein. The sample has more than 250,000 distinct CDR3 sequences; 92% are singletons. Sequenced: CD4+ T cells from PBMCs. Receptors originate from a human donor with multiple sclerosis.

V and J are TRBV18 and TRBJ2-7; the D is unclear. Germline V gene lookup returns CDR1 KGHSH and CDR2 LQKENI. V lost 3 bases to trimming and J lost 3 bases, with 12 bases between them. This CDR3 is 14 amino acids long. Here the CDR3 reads CASSPTVTVYEQYF. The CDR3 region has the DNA TGTGCCAGCTCACCCACAGTCACCGTCTACGAGCAGTACTTC. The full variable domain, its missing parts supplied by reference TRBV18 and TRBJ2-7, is NAGVMQNPRHLVRRRGQEARLRCSPMKGHSHVYWYRQLPEEGLKFMVYLQKENIIDESGMPKERFSAEFPKEGPSILRIQQVVRGDSAAYFCASSPTVTVYEQYFGPGTRLTVT.

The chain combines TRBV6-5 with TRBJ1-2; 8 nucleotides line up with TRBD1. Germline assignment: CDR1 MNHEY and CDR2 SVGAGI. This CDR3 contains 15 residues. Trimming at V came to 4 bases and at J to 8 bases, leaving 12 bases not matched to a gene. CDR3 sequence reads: CASSWNRGNIAGYTF. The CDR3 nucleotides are TGTGCCAGCAGTTGGAACAGGGGGAATATAGCGGGCTACACCTTC.

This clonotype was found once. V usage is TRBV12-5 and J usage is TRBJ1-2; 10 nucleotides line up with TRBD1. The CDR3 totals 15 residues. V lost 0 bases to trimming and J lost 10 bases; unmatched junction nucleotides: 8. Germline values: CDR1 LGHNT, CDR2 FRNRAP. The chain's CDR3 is CASGLVSGTGASYTF. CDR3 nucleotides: TGTGCTAGTGGTTTGGTATCAGGGACAGGGGCTTCCTACACCTTC.

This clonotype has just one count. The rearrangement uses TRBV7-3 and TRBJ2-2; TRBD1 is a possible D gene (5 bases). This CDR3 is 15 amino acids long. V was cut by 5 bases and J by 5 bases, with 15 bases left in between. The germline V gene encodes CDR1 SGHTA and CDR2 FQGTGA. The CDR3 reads CASSPLTTGTGELFF. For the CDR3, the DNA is TGTGCCAGCAGCCCCCTGACCACAGGAACCGGGGAGCTGTTTTTT.

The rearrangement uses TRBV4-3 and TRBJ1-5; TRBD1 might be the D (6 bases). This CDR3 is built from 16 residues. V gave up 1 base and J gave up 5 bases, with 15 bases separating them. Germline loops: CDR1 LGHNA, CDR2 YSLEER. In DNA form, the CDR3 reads TGCGCCAGCAGCCAAGGACGGGACAACTACTATCAGCCCCAGCATTTT. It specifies CASSQGRDNYYQPQHF.

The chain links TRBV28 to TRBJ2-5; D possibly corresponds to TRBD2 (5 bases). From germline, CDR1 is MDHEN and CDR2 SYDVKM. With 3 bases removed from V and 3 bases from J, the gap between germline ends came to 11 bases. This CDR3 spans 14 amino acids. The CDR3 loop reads CASSFGLRKETQYF. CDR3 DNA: TGTGCCAGCAGTTTTGGACTTAGGAAAGAGACCCAGTACTTC.

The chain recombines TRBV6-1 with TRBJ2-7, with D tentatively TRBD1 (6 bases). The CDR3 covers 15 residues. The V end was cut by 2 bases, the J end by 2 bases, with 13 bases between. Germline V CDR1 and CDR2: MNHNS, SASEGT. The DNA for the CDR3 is TGTGCCAGCAGTGAATGGGAAACAGGGCCCTACGAGCAGTACTTC. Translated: CASSEWETGPYEQYF.

CDR3 sequence reads: CAISSSSYYNEQFF. DNA of the CDR3: TGTGCCATCAGTTCCTCCTCATACTACAATGAGCAGTTCTTC. The chain has TRBV10-3 and TRBJ2-1; no definite D call. The germline gives CDR1 ENHRY, CDR2 SYGVKD. The CDR3 is made up of 14 amino acids. V was shortened by 5 bases and J by 3 bases, with 11 bases between the two germline ends.

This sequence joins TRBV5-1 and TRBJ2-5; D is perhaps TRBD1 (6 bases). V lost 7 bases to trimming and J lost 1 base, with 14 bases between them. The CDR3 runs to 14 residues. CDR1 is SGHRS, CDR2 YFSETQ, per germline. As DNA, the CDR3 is TGCGCCAGCCGGCTAGGGGGACCCCAAGAGACCCAGTACTTC. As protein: CASRLGGPQETQYF.

CDR3 DNA sequence: TGTGCCAGCAGTTTAAATCTGACGCCCCAGCATTTT. Amino acid sequence: CASSLNLTPQHF. The rearrangement links TRBV28 to TRBJ1-5; D remains unclear. Trimming removed 2 bases from V and 9 bases from J, with 8 bases in between. CDR3 length equals 12 residues. Germline V gene data show CDR1 as MDHEN and CDR2 as SYDVKM.

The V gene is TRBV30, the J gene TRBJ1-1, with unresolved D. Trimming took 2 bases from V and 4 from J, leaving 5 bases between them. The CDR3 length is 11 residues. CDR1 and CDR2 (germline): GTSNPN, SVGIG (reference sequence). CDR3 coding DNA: TGTGCCTGGAGTATACTCACTGAAGCTTTCTTT. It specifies CAWSILTEAFF.

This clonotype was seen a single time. The CDR3 DNA reads TGCAGTGCTAGACTAGCGGGGGCTACAGATACGCAGTATTTT. Its protein is CSARLAGATDTQYF. This chain connects TRBV20-1 to TRBJ2-3; 10 positions match TRBD2. From germline, CDR1 is DFQATT and CDR2 SNEGSKA (reference sequence). The CDR3 length is 14 residues. The V and J ends lost 2 bases and 3 bases, in that order; junction bases with no gene match: 2.

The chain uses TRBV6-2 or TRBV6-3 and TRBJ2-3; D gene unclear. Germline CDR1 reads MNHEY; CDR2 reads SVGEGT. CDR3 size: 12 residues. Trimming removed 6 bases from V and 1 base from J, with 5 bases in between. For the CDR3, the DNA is TGTGCCAGCAGAGAGCGCACAGATACGCAGTATTTT. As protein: CASRERTDTQYF.

CDR3 coding DNA: TGTGCCAGCAGTTACTCTCGGGACAGGGGGGGAGCTTTCTTT. Residues: CASSYSRDRGGAFF. The chain employs TRBV6-6 and TRBJ1-1, with 11 bases lining up with TRBD1. Germline CDR1 is MNHNY and CDR2 is SVGAGI (reference sequence). The CDR3 is 14 amino acids. V gave up 0 bases and J gave up 10 bases; unmatched junction bases: 4.

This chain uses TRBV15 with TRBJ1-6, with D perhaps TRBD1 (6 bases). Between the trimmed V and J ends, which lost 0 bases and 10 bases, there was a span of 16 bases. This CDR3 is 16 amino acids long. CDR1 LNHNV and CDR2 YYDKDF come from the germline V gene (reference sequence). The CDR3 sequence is CATSRETLGTTSPLHF. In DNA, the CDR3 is TGTGCCACCAGCAGAGAGACCTTAGGGACAACCTCACCCCTCCACTTT.

The CDR3 region has the DNA TGTGCCTGGAGCCCCGACAGGGCCTCGGGGTGGGGCTCTCATGAAGCTTTCTTT. It codes for CAWSPDRASGWGSHEAFF. The V and J genes are TRBV30 and TRBJ1-1; 7 positions agree with TRBD1. Per germline, CDR1 GTSNPN and CDR2 SVGIG (reference sequence). CDR3 length: 18 residues. V lost 3 bases, J lost 7 bases, and 23 bases stayed unmatched. Together with reference TRBV30 and TRBJ1-1, the CDR3 gives the full variable domain: SQTIHQWPATLVQPVGSPLSLECTVEGTSNPNLYWYRQAAGRGLQLLFYSVGIGQISSEVPQNLSASRPQDRQFILSSKKLLLSDSGFYLCAWSPDRASGWGSHEAFFGQGTRLTVV.

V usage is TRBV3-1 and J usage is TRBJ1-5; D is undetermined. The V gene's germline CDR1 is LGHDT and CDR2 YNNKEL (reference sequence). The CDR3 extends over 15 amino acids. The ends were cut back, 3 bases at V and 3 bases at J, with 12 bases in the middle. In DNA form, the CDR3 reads TGTGCCAGCAGCCAGGGCAGGTCACCCAATCAGCCCCAGCATTTT. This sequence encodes CASSQGRSPNQPQHF.

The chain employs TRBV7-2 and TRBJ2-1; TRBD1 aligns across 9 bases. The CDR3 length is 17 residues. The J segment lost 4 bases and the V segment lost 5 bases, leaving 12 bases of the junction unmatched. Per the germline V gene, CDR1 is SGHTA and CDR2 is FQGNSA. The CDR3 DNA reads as TGTGCCAGCAGCCTTCGGGACAGGGCAGGGTTATACAATGAGCAGTTCTTC. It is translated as CASSLRDRAGLYNEQFF.

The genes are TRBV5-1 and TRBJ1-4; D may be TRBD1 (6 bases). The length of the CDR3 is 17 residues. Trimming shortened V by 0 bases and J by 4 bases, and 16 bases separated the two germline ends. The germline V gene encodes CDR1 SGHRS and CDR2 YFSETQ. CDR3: CASSLAPLTGLNEKLFF. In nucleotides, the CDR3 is TGCGCCAGCAGCTTGGCCCCCTTGACAGGACTTAATGAAAAACTGTTTTTT. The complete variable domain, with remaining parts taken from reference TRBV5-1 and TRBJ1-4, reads KAGVTQTPRYLIKTRGQQVTLSCSPISGHRSVSWYQQTPGQGLQFLFEYFSETQRNKGNFPGRFSGRQFSNSRSEMNVSTLELGDSALYLCASSLAPLTGLNEKLFFGSGTQLSVL.

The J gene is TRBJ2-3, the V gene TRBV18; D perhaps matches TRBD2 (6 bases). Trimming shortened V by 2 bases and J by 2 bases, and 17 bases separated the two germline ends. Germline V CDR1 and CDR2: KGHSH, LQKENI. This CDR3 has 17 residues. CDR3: CASSPVGGPTDTDTQYF. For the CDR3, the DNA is TGTGCCAGCTCACCAGTCGGGGGACCTACCGACACAGATACGCAGTATTTT.

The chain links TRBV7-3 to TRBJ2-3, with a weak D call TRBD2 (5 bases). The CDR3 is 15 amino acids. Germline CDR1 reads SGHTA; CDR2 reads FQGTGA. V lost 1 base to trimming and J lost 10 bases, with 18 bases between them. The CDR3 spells CASSLSGLPQEAQYF. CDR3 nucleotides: TGTGCCAGCAGCTTAAGCGGACTCCCTCAAGAGGCGCAGTATTTT.

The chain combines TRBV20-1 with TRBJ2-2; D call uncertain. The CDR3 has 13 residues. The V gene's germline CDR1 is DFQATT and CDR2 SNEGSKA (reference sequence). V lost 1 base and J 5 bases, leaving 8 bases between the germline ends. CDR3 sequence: CSARGRSTGELFF. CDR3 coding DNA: TGCAGTGCTAGAGGGCGGTCAACCGGGGAGCTGTTTTTT.

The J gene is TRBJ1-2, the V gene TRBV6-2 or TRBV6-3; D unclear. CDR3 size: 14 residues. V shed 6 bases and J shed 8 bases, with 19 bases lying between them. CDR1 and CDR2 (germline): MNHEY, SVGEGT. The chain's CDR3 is CASRDLTLLSGYTF. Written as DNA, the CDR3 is TGTGCCAGCAGGGACCTGACACTATTATCGGGCTACACCTTC.

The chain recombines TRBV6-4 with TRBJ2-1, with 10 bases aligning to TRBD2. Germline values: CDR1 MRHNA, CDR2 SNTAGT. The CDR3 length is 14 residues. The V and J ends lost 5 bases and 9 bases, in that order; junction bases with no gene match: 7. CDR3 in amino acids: CASSPSGSYGEQFF. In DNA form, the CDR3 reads TGTGCCAGCAGTCCTAGCGGGAGTTACGGTGAGCAGTTCTTC.

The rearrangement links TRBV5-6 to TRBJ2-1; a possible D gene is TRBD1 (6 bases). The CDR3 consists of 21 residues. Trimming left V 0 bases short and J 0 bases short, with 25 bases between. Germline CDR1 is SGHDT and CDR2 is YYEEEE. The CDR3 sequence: CASSLVGHLLRSSYSYNEQFF. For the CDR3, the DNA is TGTGCCAGCAGCTTGGTGGGACACCTTCTCCGCTCGAGTTACTCCTACAATGAGCAGTTCTTC.

The CDR3 DNA reads as TGTGCCAGCAACCCGGGGGGGGGACTAGCGGGGCAAAGCTCCTACAATGAGCAGTTCTTC. The encoded protein is CASNPGGGLAGQSSYNEQFF. The V gene is TRBV12-3 or TRBV12-4, the J gene TRBJ2-1; the match to TRBD2 covers 13 bases. The CDR3 is 20 amino acids. The V segment lost 7 bases and the J segment 0 bases; nucleotides outside the gene matches: 15.

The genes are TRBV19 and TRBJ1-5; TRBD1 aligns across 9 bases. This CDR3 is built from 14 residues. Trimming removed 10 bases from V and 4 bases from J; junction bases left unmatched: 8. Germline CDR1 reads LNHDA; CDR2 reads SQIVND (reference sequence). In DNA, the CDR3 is TGTGCCACCGCCTGGACAGGGGAGAATCAGCCCCAGCATTTT. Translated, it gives CATAWTGENQPQHF. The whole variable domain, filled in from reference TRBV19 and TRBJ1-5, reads DGGITQSPKYLFRKEGQNVTLSCEQNLNHDAMYWYRQDPGQGLRLIYYSQIVNDFQKGDIAEGYSVSREKKESFPLTVTSAQKNPTAFYLCATAWTGENQPQHFGDGTRLSIL.

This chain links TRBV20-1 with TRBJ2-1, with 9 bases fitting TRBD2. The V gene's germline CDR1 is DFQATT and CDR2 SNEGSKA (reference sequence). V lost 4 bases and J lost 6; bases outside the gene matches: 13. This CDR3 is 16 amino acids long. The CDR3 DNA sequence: TGCAGTGCTACGGGCCCCCCTTTGCGGGAGGGCAATGAGCAGTTCTTC. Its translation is CSATGPPLREGNEQFF.

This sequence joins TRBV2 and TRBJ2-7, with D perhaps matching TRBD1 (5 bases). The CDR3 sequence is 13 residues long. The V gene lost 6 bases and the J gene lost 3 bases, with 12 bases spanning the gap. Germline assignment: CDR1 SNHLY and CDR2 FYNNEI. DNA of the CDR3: TGTGCCAGCAGGCCACTGCAGGGCTACGAGCAGTACTTC. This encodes CASRPLQGYEQYF.

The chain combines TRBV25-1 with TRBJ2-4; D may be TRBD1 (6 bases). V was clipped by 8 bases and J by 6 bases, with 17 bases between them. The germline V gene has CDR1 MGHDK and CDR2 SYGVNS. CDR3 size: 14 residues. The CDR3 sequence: CASSPAGARNIQYF. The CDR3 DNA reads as TGTGCCAGCTCTCCGGCAGGGGCGAGAAACATTCAGTACTTC.